This TCR beta chain appears in the sequencing data of a study of blood T cell repertoires in COVID-19. In the study overall: From T cells, B-cell-depleted T cells, or PBMCs came the material, which was cDNA or gDNA.

Enrollees, roughly 18 to 90 years old, lived in about two dozen US areas. Cohort 3 donors counted as recovered after two negative PCRs, clearance, or resolved symptoms. V dropped 0 bases and J dropped 4 bases, with 12 bases sitting between them. Per germline, CDR1 KGHDR and CDR2 SFDVKD. CDR3 length: 16 residues. How the authors handled the data: From reference gene primer amplification, estimates of nucleated cell counts were derived. Here immunoSEQ multiplex PCR was the method, and the copy in TCRdb shows in-frame clones only, minus some. D and trimming were read from the DNA, whereas the V and J calls and clone size are those reported in that table. This sample carries about 270,000 clones, approximately 86% of them seen once, and the ten largest clones take roughly 3%.

This clonotype was obtained from a woman between 18 and 29 years old who had recovered from COVID-19. Material: PBMCs or T cells enriched from blood (not recorded which). The chain links TRBV24-1 to TRBJ1-5, with D perhaps TRBD1 (6 bases). CDR3 sequence reads: CATSDLRAGDNQPQHF. CDR3 nucleotide sequence: TGTGCCACCAGTGATTTGCGAGCAGGGGATAATCAGCCCCAGCATTTT.